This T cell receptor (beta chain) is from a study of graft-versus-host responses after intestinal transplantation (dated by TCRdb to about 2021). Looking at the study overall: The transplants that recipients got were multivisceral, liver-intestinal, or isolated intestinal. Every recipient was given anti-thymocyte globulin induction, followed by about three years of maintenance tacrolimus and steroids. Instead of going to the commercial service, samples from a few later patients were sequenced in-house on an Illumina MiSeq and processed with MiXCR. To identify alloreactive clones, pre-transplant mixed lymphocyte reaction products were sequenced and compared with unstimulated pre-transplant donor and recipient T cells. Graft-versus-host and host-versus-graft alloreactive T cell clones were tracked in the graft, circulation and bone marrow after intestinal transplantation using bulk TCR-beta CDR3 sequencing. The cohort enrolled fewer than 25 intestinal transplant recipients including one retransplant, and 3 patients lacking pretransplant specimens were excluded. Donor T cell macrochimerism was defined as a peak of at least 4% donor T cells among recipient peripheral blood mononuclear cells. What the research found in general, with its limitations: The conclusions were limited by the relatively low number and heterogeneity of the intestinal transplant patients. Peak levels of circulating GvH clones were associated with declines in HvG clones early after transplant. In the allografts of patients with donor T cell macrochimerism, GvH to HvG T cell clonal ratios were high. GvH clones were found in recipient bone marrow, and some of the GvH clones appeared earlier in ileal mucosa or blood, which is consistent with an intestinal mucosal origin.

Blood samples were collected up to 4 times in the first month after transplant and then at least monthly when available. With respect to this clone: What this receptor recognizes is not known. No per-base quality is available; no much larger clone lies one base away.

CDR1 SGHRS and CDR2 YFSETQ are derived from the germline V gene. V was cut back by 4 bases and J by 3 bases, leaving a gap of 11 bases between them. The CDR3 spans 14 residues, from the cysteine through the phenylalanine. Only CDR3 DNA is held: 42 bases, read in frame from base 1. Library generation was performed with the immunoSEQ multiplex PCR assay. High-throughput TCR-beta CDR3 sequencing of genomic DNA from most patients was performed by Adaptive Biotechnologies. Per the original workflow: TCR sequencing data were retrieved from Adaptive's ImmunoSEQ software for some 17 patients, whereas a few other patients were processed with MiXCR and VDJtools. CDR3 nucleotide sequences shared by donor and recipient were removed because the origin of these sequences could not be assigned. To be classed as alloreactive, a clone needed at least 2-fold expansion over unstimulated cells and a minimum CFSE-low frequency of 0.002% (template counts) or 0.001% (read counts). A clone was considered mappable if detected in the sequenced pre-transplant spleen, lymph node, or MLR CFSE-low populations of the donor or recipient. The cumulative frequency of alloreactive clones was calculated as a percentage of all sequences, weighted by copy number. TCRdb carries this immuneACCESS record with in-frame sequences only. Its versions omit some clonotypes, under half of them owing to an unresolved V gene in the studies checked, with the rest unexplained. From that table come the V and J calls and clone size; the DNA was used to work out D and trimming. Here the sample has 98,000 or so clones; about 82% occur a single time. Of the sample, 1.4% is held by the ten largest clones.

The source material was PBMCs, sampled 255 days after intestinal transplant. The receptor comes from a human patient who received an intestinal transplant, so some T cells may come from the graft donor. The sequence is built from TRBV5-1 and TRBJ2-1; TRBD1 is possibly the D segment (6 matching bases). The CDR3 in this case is CASSPGTLYNEQFF. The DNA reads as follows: TGCGCCAGCAGCCCGGGGACACTCTACAATGAGCAGTTCTTC.